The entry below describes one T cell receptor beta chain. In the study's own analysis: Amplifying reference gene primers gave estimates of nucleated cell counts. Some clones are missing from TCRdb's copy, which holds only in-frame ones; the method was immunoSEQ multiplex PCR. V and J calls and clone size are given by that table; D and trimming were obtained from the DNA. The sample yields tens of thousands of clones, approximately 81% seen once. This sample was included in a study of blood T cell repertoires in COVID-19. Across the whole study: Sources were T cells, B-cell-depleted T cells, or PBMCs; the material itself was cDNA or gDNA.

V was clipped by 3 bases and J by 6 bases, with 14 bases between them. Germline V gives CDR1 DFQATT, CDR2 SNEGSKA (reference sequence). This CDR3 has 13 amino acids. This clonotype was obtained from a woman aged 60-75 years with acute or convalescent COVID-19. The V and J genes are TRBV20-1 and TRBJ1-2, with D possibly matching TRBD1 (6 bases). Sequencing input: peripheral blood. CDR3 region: CSASPDSGHGYTF. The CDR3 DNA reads TGCAGTGCTAGTCCGGACAGCGGACATGGCTACACCTTC.